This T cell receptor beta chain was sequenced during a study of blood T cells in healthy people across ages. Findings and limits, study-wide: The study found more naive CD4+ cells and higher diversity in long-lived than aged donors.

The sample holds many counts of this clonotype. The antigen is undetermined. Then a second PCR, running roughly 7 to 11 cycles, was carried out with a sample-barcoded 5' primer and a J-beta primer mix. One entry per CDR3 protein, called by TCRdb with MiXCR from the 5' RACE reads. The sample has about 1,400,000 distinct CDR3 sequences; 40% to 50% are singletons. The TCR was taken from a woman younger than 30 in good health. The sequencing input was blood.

This CDR3 is CASSAQGGDTQYF. The CDR3 DNA reads TGTGCCAGCAGCGCCCAGGGAGGAGATACGCAGTATTTT. The rearrangement uses TRBV4-2 and TRBJ2-3, with D perhaps matching TRBD2 (6 bases). V was pared by 5 bases and J by 5 bases, with 11 bases between. Germline V gene lookup returns CDR1 LGHNA and CDR2 YNFKEQ. The CDR3 extends over 13 amino acids.